This T cell receptor (beta chain) was recovered during a study of blood T cell repertoires in COVID-19. Authors' analysis steps: Amplification with reference gene primers provided the estimates of nucleated cell counts. Data came from immunoSEQ multiplex PCR; TCRdb stores just in-frame clones and leaves some out. V and J calls and clone size are given by that table; D and trimming were obtained from the DNA. The sample has under 300,000 clones; around nine tenths are singletons. Input material: peripheral blood. The TCR was taken from a woman in her 70s with active or convalescent COVID-19.

CDR3 in DNA: TGTGCCAGCAGCTTCGGACAGGGTGGTCGGCCCCAGCATTTT. Its translation: CASSFGQGGRPQHF. The J gene is TRBJ1-5, the V gene TRBV7-2; 8 bases match TRBD1. The germline V gene encodes CDR1 SGHTA and CDR2 FQGNSA. This CDR3 has 14 amino acids. Trimming cost V 3 bases and J 9 bases; bases outside gene matches: 7.